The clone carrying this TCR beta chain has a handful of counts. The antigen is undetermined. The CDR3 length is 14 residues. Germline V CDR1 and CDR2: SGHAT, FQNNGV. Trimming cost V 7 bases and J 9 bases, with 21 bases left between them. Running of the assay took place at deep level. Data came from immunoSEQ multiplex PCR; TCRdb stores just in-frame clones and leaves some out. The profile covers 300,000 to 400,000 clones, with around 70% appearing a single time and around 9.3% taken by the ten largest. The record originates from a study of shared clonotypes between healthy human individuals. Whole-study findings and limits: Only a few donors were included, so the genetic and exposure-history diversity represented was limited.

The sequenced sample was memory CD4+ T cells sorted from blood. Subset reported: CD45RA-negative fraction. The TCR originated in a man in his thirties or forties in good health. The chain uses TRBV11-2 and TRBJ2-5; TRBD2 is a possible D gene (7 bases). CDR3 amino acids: CASNVGAGRGAQYF. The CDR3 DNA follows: TGTGCCAGCAACGTAGGGGCAGGGAGGGGGGCCCAGTACTTC.